The entry that follows covers one T cell receptor (beta chain) sequence. In the authors' workflow: Nucleated cell number was recorded as an estimate derived from reference gene primer amplification. TCRdb's table, derived via immunoSEQ multiplex PCR, lists solely in-frame clones and lacks some. V and J calls and clone size are as listed in that table; D and trimming were resolved from the DNA. The data show around 100,000 clones, with roughly 84% seen just once and 1.1% to 1.5% held by the top ten. The CDR3 covers 13 residues. V was clipped by 3 bases and J by 3 bases, with 6 bases between them. Germline CDR1 reads LNHDA; CDR2 reads SQIVND (reference sequence). This record comes from a study of blood T cell repertoires in COVID-19. Study context: The United States, Italy and Spain were the sources of the acute and convalescent COVID-19 samples. T cells, B-cell-depleted T cells, or PBMCs supplied cDNA or gDNA.

The sequenced sample consisted of peripheral blood. The TCR was taken from a man aged 35 to 55 with acute or convalescent COVID-19. The rearrangement uses TRBV19 and TRBJ1-5; no firm D call. CDR3 sequence: CASSMSFNQPQHF. For the CDR3, the DNA is TGTGCCAGTAGTATGTCCTTCAATCAGCCCCAGCATTTT.